The rows below give T cell receptor beta chains drawn from one sample of a study of blood T cell repertoires in COVID-19. Some clones are missing from TCRdb's copy, which holds only in-frame ones; the method was immunoSEQ multiplex PCR. The sample includes 200,000 to 300,000 clones, about 83% of them seen just once. What was sequenced was peripheral blood. Every receptor here comes from a woman in her thirties or forties who had recovered from COVID-19. Both conserved end residues are part of each CDR3. Fields, in order: D gene, clone size, V gene, J gene, CDR3 protein, CDR3 DNA. The D gene is left open where the match is weak. Where a row states a size, it is once, few, many or the class of an expanded clone; other rows omit it.

>TRBD1|few|TRBV27|TRBJ2-7
CASSSRQGAYEQYF
TGTGCCAGCAGTTCCCGACAGGGGGCCTACGAGCAGTACTTC
>-|-|TRBV20-1|TRBJ2-7
CSASGEAGGGYEQYF
TGCAGTGCTAGTGGGGAGGCCGGGGGAGGATACGAGCAGTACTTC
>-|-|TRBV2|TRBJ1-1
CASTVTRYEAFF
TGTGCCAGCACTGTCACTCGGTATGAAGCTTTCTTT
>-|-|TRBV2|TRBJ1-1
CASNRDNTEAFF
TGTGCCAGCAACAGAGATAACACTGAAGCTTTCTTT
>TRBD1|-|TRBV7-2|TRBJ1-4
CASSGGWTGVEKLFF
TGTGCCAGCAGCGGGGGATGGACAGGTGTTGAAAAACTGTTTTTT
>-|-|TRBV11-1|TRBJ2-5
CASSLNRAQETQYF
TGTGCCAGCAGCTTAAACAGGGCCCAAGAGACCCAGTACTTC
>TRBD1|-|TRBV5-5|TRBJ1-2
CASSRRTGGYGYTF
TGTGCCAGCAGCCGACGGACAGGGGGCTATGGCTACACCTTC
>TRBD1|once|TRBV19|TRBJ2-5
CASRGKTGDWRETQYF
TGTGCCAGTAGGGGAAAGACAGGGGATTGGCGAGAGACCCAGTACTTC
>-|-|TRBV5-1|TRBJ1-1
CASSHPGQARLEAFF
TGCGCCAGCAGCCATCCAGGGCAGGCTCGACTGGAAGCTTTCTTT
>-|-|TRBV7-8|TRBJ1-5
CASSAGPGRDQPQHF
TGTGCCAGCAGCGCCGGTCCAGGGAGGGATCAGCCCCAGCATTTT
>-|-|TRBV19|TRBJ2-7
CASSTKWGRATYEQYF
TGTGCCAGTAGTACAAAATGGGGCAGGGCCACCTACGAGCAGTACTTC
>TRBD1|-|TRBV5-1|TRBJ2-7
CASSLRDRRYEQYF
TGCGCCAGCAGCCTACGGGACAGGCGCTACGAGCAGTACTTC
>-|-|TRBV25-1|TRBJ1-4
CASQRGGDEKLFF
TGTGCCAGCCAAAGGGGGGGGGATGAAAAACTGTTTTTT
>TRBD2|-|TRBV4-1|TRBJ2-5
CASSQRTLAGVFQETQYF
TGCGCCAGCAGCCAACGGACCTTAGCGGGGGTCTTCCAAGAGACCCAGTACTTC
>TRBD1|few|TRBV19|TRBJ2-7
CASSSYRDRVNEQYF
TGTGCCAGTAGTAGCTACCGGGACAGGGTTAACGAGCAGTACTTC
>-|once|TRBV28|TRBJ1-4
CASSLPGGSRPSLFF
TGTGCCAGCAGTTTACCGGGCGGGTCTCGCCCATCCCTGTTTTTT
>-|-|TRBV19|TRBJ2-7
CASSSTGYEQYF
TGTGCCAGCTCCTCGACGGGGTACGAGCAGTACTTC
>TRBD2|-|TRBV11-2|TRBJ2-1
CASSLTSGGEQFF
TGTGCCAGCAGCTTGACTAGCGGCGGTGAGCAGTTCTTC
>-|-|TRBV6-5|TRBJ1-2
CASKEGPNYGYTF
TGTGCCAGCAAGGAGGGACCTAACTATGGCTACACCTTC
>-|-|TRBV5-1|TRBJ2-1
CASILVPSSYNEQFF
TGCGCCAGCATTCTGGTACCGAGCTCCTACAATGAGCAGTTCTTC
>-|-|TRBV18|TRBJ1-1
CASSPVLGLRTEAFF
TGTGCCAGCTCACCAGTTTTGGGACTAAGGACTGAAGCTTTCTTT
>-|-|TRBV28|TRBJ1-2
CASSSTNYGYTF
TGTGCCAGCAGTTCCACAAACTATGGCTACACCTTC
>-|-|TRBV28|TRBJ1-5
CASSLWGLQGNQPQHF
TGTGCCAGCAGTTTATGGGGCCTACAGGGCAATCAGCCCCAGCATTTT
>-|-|TRBV29-1|TRBJ1-2
CSVEDQGGGYTF
TGCAGCGTTGAAGACCAGGGTGGGGGCTACACCTTC
>TRBD1|-|TRBV7-2|TRBJ1-2
CASSARQGVHGYTF
TGTGCCAGCAGCGCCCGACAGGGGGTCCATGGCTACACCTTC
>-|-|TRBV11-2|TRBJ2-1
CASSPVGQGGWGEQFF
TGTGCCAGCAGCCCAGTGGGCCAGGGTGGATGGGGTGAGCAGTTCTTC
>-|-|TRBV12-3/TRBV12-4|TRBJ2-3
CATRPHRADTQYF
TGTGCCACTCGCCCCCACAGGGCAGATACGCAGTATTTT
>TRBD2|few|TRBV24-1|TRBJ2-1
CATSDRIAGGGGEQFF
TGTGCCACCAGTGATCGCATAGCGGGGGGCGGGGGTGAGCAGTTCTTC
>TRBD1|once|TRBV30|TRBJ1-4
CAWSWTGGELFF
TGTGCCTGGTCCTGGACAGGGGGCGAACTGTTTTTT
>TRBD1|-|TRBV5-1|TRBJ2-5
CASSFGTGEETQYF
TGCGCCAGCAGTTTCGGGACAGGGGAAGAGACCCAGTACTTC
>-|few|TRBV5-6|TRBJ1-1
CASSLAGVTEAFF
TGTGCCAGCAGCTTAGCCGGGGTCACTGAAGCTTTCTTT
>TRBD1|-|TRBV4-2|TRBJ2-3
CASSQDRDRVADTQYF
TGTGCCAGCAGCCAAGACCGGGACAGGGTGGCAGATACGCAGTATTTT
>-|-|TRBV6-5|TRBJ1-6
CASSSRANSPLHF
TGTGCCAGCAGTTCCAGGGCAAATTCACCCCTCCACTTT